These 20 T cell receptor beta chains were all obtained from the same sample, sequenced in a study of cytomegalovirus exposure and HLA in healthy donors (dated 2017 in TCRdb). Libraries were prepared through the immunoSEQ multiplex PCR assay. For the multiplex PCR, a mixture combining 60 forward primers for TCR Vbeta segments and 13 reverse primers for TCR Jbeta segments was used. TCRdb stores this immuneACCESS table with in-frame sequences only. Part of the clones is absent; in the studies checked, under half of the shortfall reflects unresolved V genes, and no reason is known for the rest. The sample table contains 110,000 or so clones; only one count was recorded for approximately 77% of them. The ten top clones hold 4.5% to 5% of the sample. Specimen: PBMCs. The receptors derive from a man in his fifties or sixties in good health and CMV-seropositive.

There are a few counts of this clone. The rearrangement uses TRBV6-1 and TRBJ1-2; no reliable D call. V lost 4 bases and J 4 bases, leaving 10 bases between the germline ends. The germline gives CDR1 MNHNS, CDR2 SASEGT. The CDR3 has 13 amino acids. DNA of the CDR3: TGTGCCAGCAGTGGGGCCAGGCTCTATGGCTACACCTTC. Its protein is CASSGARLYGYTF.

The J gene is TRBJ2-1, the V gene TRBV5-4; 15 nucleotides line up with TRBD2. This CDR3 has 17 residues. J was trimmed by 3 bases and V by 4 bases; bases with no gene match: 5. Germline CDR1 is SGHNT and CDR2 is YYREEE (reference sequence). CDR3 loop: CASSPPGLAGGYNEQFF. The CDR3 bases are TGTGCCAGCAGCCCCCCGGGACTAGCGGGGGGCTACAATGAGCAGTTCTTC.

V gene TRBV6-5 combines with J gene TRBJ2-1; 7 nucleotides line up with TRBD1. The V gene's germline CDR1 is MNHEY and CDR2 SVGAGI. This CDR3 is built from 15 residues. After removal of 7 bases from V and 5 bases from J, the junction contained 11 bases not matched to a gene. CDR3 coding DNA: TGTGCCAGCAAAGGGGTGGCCCAGGGGGACAATGAGCAGTTCTTC. Translating gives CASKGVAQGDNEQFF.

This clone occurred once. The genes are TRBV6-1 and TRBJ1-1; tentatively, D is TRBD1 (5 bases). Germline V gene data show CDR1 as MNHNS and CDR2 as SASEGT. This CDR3 contains 16 residues. V gave up 2 bases and J gave up 8 bases, with 21 bases separating them. For the CDR3, the DNA is TGTGCCAGCAGTGAAAATTGGGCAGGGCCTTCCTCGGAAGCTTTCTTT. Translating gives CASSENWAGPSSEAFF.

The rearrangement joins TRBV27 to TRBJ2-7; 10 bases line up with TRBD1. The V segment lost 5 bases and the J segment 6 bases; nucleotides outside the gene matches: 10. The germline CDR1 and CDR2 sequences are MNHEY and SMNVEV (reference sequence). The CDR3 extends over 15 amino acids. CDR3 coding DNA: TGTGCCAGCAGTGCAGACCGGGACAGGGGTAGCGAGCAGTACTTC. Protein product: CASSADRDRGSEQYF.

The chain carries TRBV9 and TRBJ1-2, with 10 bases aligning to TRBD1. Germline-derived CDR1 and CDR2 are SGDLS and YYNGEE. The CDR3 sequence is 17 residues long. J was trimmed by 8 bases and V by 2 bases; bases with no gene match: 15. For the CDR3, the DNA is TGTGCCAGCAGCGTTGGCCTATCCGGGACAGGGGTAATCGGCTACACCTTC. Its translation is CASSVGLSGTGVIGYTF.

CDR3 nucleotides: TGCGCCAGCAGCTTTGAGGGGGCCGGGGAGCTGTTTTTT. Translation gives CASSFEGAGELFF. The chain is built from TRBV5-1 and TRBJ2-2, with D perhaps TRBD1 (6 bases). This CDR3 is 13 amino acids long. Trimming took 2 bases from V and 6 from J, leaving 8 bases between them. Per germline, CDR1 SGHRS and CDR2 YFSETQ.

This chain connects TRBV11-2 to TRBJ2-3; D perhaps matches TRBD2 (6 bases). Per the germline V gene, CDR1 is SGHAT and CDR2 is FQNNGV. Trimming removed 4 bases from V and 4 bases from J, with 12 bases in between. CDR3 length: 14 residues. CDR3 region: CASSSLARPDTQYF. CDR3 nucleotide sequence: TGTGCCAGCAGCTCACTAGCTCGGCCAGATACGCAGTATTTT. The whole variable domain, remainder taken from reference TRBV11-2 and TRBJ2-3, is EAGVAQSPRYKIIEKRQSVAFWCNPISGHATLYWYQQILGQGPKLLIQFQNNGVVDDSQLPKDRFSAERLKGVDSTLKIQPAKLEDSAVYLCASSSLARPDTQYFGPGTRLTVL.

The chain has TRBV9 and TRBJ1-1; D gene uncertain. The CDR3 consists of 14 residues. The germline V gene has CDR1 SGDLS and CDR2 YYNGEE. V was shortened by 0 bases and J by 0 bases, with 6 bases between the two germline ends. The CDR3 DNA follows: TGTGCCAGCAGCGTAGGGCCAATGAACACTGAAGCTTTCTTT. This gives the protein CASSVGPMNTEAFF.

This clone was detected a few times. Relative to the germline gene, one junction end is altered; a read error may explain this. V and J are TRBV5-6 and TRBJ2-5; perhaps TRBD2 as D (6 bases). In germline, CDR1 is SGHDT, CDR2 YYEEEE. CDR3 length equals 14 residues. CDR3 residues: CASSLDGEVETQYF. CDR3 DNA sequence: TGTGCCAGCAGTTTGGACGGGGAGGTGGAGACCCAGTACTTC.

This clone came up once. The chain combines TRBV9 with TRBJ2-5, with 10 bases that match TRBD2. CDR3 size: 19 residues. V gave up 0 bases and J gave up 1 base; unmatched junction bases: 12. Germline V gene sequence: CDR1 SGDLS, CDR2 YYNGEE. CDR3 bases: TGTGCCAGCAGCGTAGGCCACGGGAAACTAGCGGGGACCCAAGAGACCCAGTACTTC. This encodes CASSVGHGKLAGTQETQYF.

The CDR3 region has the DNA TGTGCCACCAGCAGAGATCTAAGGGGTAGCGGGGGAAATGAGCAGTTCTTC. Protein product: CATSRDLRGSGGNEQFF. The gene calls are TRBV15 and TRBJ2-1; TRBD2 agrees at 9 bases. V shed 0 bases and J 7 bases; nucleotides not matched to a gene: 10. From germline, CDR1 is LNHNV and CDR2 YYDKDF (reference sequence). CDR3 length equals 17 residues. Complete variable domain (other parts from reference TRBV15 and TRBJ2-1): DAMVIQNPRYQVTQFGKPVTLSCSQTLNHNVMYWYQQKSSQAPKLLFHYYDKDFNNEADTPDNFQSRRPNTSFCFLDIRSPGLGDTAMYLCATSRDLRGSGGNEQFFGPGTRLTVL.

The CDR3 bases are TGTGCCAGCAGCTTAGAGGGACTTAGCAATCAGCCCCAGCATTTT. Encoded protein: CASSLEGLSNQPQHF. This chain connects TRBV7-9 to TRBJ1-5; possibly TRBD1 for D (5 bases). The CDR3 runs to 15 residues. The V end lost 1 base, the J end lost 0 bases, and 7 bases lay between the germline ends. Germline CDR1 is SEHNR and CDR2 is FQNEAQ (reference sequence).

The chain joins TRBV2 to TRBJ1-5; D is ambiguous. V dropped 6 bases and J dropped 0 bases, with 12 bases sitting between them. CDR3 length equals 15 residues. In germline, CDR1 is SNHLY, CDR2 FYNNEI. CDR3 bases: TGTGCCAGCAGCCCCACGAGGAATAGCAATCAGCCCCAGCATTTT. Protein sequence: CASSPTRNSNQPQHF.

The V and J genes are TRBV6-1 and TRBJ1-6; TRBD1 is a possible D gene (5 bases). V was shortened by 5 bases and J by 13 bases, with 18 bases between the two germline ends. This CDR3 region has 14 residues. Germline values: CDR1 MNHNS, CDR2 SASEGT. In DNA, the CDR3 is TGTGCCAGCAGTTGGACACCTCCTAATAATCCCCTCCACTTT. This sequence encodes CASSWTPPNNPLHF.

This chain joins TRBV4-2 and TRBJ2-3; TRBD2 matches at 12 bases. V lost 1 base, J lost 4 bases, and 3 bases stayed unmatched. Germline values: CDR1 LGHNA, CDR2 YNFKEQ. CDR3 size: 16 residues. CDR3 nucleotides: TGTGCCAGCAGCCAAGTTCCTAGCGGGGGGGCAGATACGCAGTATTTT. This translates into CASSQVPSGGADTQYF.

The chain links TRBV7-2 to TRBJ2-3; 14 bases align to TRBD2. The CDR3 is 15 residues long. The junction had 6 bases not matched to a gene; V was cut back by 7 bases and J by 6 bases. Germline-derived CDR1 and CDR2 are SGHTA and FQGNSA. For the CDR3, the DNA is TGTGCCAGCAACCGACTAGCGGGAGGGACTGATACGCAGTATTTT. As protein: CASNRLAGGTDTQYF.

This chain links TRBV5-1 with TRBJ2-2; D is possibly TRBD2 (5 bases). Looked up from germline, CDR1 is SGHRS and CDR2 is YFSETQ. There are 18 residues in the CDR3. Trimming stripped 0 bases from V and 0 bases from J, with 15 bases between. The CDR3 protein is CASSLGVRRSSNTGELFF. In DNA form, the CDR3 reads TGCGCCAGCAGCTTGGGCGTTAGGAGGAGTTCGAACACCGGGGAGCTGTTTTTT.

This clone showed up just once. The V and J genes are TRBV5-1 and TRBJ1-2; D gene uncertain. The CDR3 runs to 14 residues. Looked up from germline, CDR1 is SGHRS and CDR2 is YFSETQ. V was cut by 2 bases and J by 7 bases, with 15 bases left in between. CDR3 region: CASSLSEGSGGYTF. The CDR3 DNA is TGCGCCAGCAGCTTATCTGAAGGGAGTGGTGGCTACACCTTC.

This clone was seen only a few times. V usage is TRBV5-1 and J usage is TRBJ1-2, with TRBD1 matching 9 bases. Per germline, CDR1 SGHRS and CDR2 YFSETQ. The junction had 9 bases not matched to a gene; V was cut back by 2 bases and J by 4 bases. This CDR3 is 16 amino acids long. CDR3 nucleotides: TGCGCCAGCAGCTTATCTGGGACAGGGATGACCTATGGCTACACCTTC. Translation gives CASSLSGTGMTYGYTF.